Shown below are 2 T cell receptor beta chains from a single sample sequenced in a study of shared clonotypes between healthy human individuals. Naive CD8 cells, CD45RO-negative and positively selected for CCR7, excluded terminally differentiated effector memory CD45RA+ cells. The protocol was immunoSEQ multiplex PCR, while the TCRdb copy is restricted to in-frame clones and leaves out a portion. The table includes some 2.1 million clones, 90% to 95% detected once. The sample comprised naive CD8+ T cells from PBMCs. The receptor source for this set is a man aged 18 to 29 in good health. Some clones in this sample may be carry-over from other donors' samples.

V is TRBV9 and J is TRBJ1-2; D unclear. This CDR3 is 15 amino acids long. The germline V and J ends were trimmed by 1 base and 2 bases, with 12 bases remaining between them. Germline CDR1 SGDLS, CDR2 YYNGEE. The CDR3 spells CASSVTSGDNYGYTF. In DNA form, the CDR3 reads TGTGCCAGCAGCGTAACTTCAGGTGACAACTATGGCTACACCTTC.

The gene calls are TRBV5-1 and TRBJ2-7; no reliable D call. The germline V gene encodes CDR1 SGHRS and CDR2 YFSETQ. V lost 4 bases and J 1 base, leaving 18 bases between the germline ends. The CDR3 consists of 16 residues. Here the CDR3 DNA reads TGCGCCAGCAGCGACCCCCCGGCAGGACCGTCCTACGAGCAGTACTTC. Translated, it gives CASSDPPAGPSYEQYF.